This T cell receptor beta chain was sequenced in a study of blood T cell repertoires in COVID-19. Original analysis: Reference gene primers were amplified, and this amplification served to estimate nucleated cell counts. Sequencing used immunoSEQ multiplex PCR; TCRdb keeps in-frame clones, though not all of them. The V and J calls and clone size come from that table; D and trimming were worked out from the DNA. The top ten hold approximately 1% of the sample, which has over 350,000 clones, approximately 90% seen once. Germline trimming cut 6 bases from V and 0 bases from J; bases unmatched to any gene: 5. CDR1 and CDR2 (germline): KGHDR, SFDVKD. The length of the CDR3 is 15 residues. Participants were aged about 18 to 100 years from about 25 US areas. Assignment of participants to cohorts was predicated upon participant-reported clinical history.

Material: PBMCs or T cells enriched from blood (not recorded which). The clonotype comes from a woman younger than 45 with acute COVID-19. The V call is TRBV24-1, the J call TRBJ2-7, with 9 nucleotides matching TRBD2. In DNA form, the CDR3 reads TGTGCCACCAGTTCGGCGGGGGGGCCCTCCTACGAGCAGTACTTC. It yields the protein CATSSAGGPSYEQYF.